Shown below are 2 T cell receptor beta chains from a single sample sequenced in a study of blood T cell repertoires in COVID-19. Repertoires were generated with immunoSEQ multiplex PCR, while TCRdb's copy carries only in-frame clones and drops some. Of 35,000 to 45,000 clones listed, roughly 80% were seen once; the top ten hold 16%. Specimen: peripheral blood. The receptors originated from a man in his sixties or seventies with acute or convalescent COVID-19.

This clone was detected a few times. CDR3 in DNA: TGTGCCAGCAGTTACTATATAGGGGACTATTACAATGAGCAGTTCTTC. It is translated as CASSYYIGDYYNEQFF. The rearrangement joins TRBV6-2 or TRBV6-3 to TRBJ2-1, with 7 bases identical to TRBD2. The length of the CDR3 is 16 residues. V gave up 1 base and J gave up 4 bases; unmatched junction bases: 7. Germline CDR1 is MNHEY and CDR2 is SVGEGT.

On this clone itself: This sample includes further DNA sequences coding for the same CDR3. The V gene is TRBV7-2, the J gene TRBJ2-2, with D perhaps TRBD2 (6 bases). Trimming removed 5 bases from V and 4 bases from J, with 11 bases in between. This CDR3 region has 14 residues. From germline, CDR1 is SGHTA and CDR2 FQGNSA. Written as DNA, the CDR3 is TGTGCCAGCAGCCGCGCGGGGAGCACCGGGGAGCTGTTTTTT. Residues: CASSRAGSTGELFF.